This T cell receptor beta chain was obtained from a study of neurological immune-mediated disorders. Study results and limitations: The study found the most TCR clonal expansion in HTLV-1-associated myelopathy and the least in multiple sclerosis, below healthy controls.

The CDR3 totals 15 residues. Germline CDR1 is SGHRS and CDR2 is YFSETQ. V lost 5 bases, J lost 7 bases, and 9 bases stayed unmatched. TCRdb ran MiXCR on the 5' RACE reads and lists one entry per CDR3 protein. The sample lists 55,000 to 70,000 distinct CDR3 sequences, 2.5% to 3.5% seen once, with about 5.5% in the top ten. At least ten counts were recorded for this clonotype. Antigen specificity is unknown. The chain joins TRBV5-1 to TRBJ2-1; 10 bases match TRBD2. Source material: PBMCs. This TCR was recovered from a woman aged 45-60 years with multiple sclerosis. The CDR3 spells CASSLSGRGSNEQFF. In DNA, the CDR3 is TGCGCCAGCAGTCTGAGCGGGAGGGGTTCGAATGAGCAGTTCTTC.